This T cell receptor (beta chain) was documented in a study of T cell repertoires in cytomegalovirus infection. About the study: Recently identified HLA-C-restricted CMV epitopes and well-studied HLA-B-restricted CMV epitopes were used by the study. Matching HLA type, along with CMV infection, was indicated by public TCR beta signatures.

Study outcomes and limitations: Using cumulative public TCR beta family frequency, the authors identified those who carried CMV together with the relevant HLA. Within the response measured ex vivo, HLA-C-restricted CMV-specific TCR beta clonotypes were dominant.

This clonotype was picked up a small number of times. Its specificity is not known. From the reads, TCRdb called clonotypes with MiXCR, one entry per CDR3 protein. The sample lists a few hundred thousand distinct CDR3 sequences, roughly a fifth occurring once. Germline assignment: CDR1 SGHNT and CDR2 YENEEA. V gave up 1 base and J gave up 7 bases, with 5 bases separating them. The length of the CDR3 is 13 residues. This chain links TRBV11-3 with TRBJ1-6; D not resolved. This TCR was recovered from a human donor in good health (CMV status not recorded). Some clones in this sample may be carry-over from other donors' samples. The sample here was cultured PBMCs, taken from culture after CMV antigen stimulation. In DNA, the CDR3 is TGTGCCAGCAGCTTAGCAGAGAATTCACCCCTCCACTTT. Its translation is CASSLAENSPLHF.